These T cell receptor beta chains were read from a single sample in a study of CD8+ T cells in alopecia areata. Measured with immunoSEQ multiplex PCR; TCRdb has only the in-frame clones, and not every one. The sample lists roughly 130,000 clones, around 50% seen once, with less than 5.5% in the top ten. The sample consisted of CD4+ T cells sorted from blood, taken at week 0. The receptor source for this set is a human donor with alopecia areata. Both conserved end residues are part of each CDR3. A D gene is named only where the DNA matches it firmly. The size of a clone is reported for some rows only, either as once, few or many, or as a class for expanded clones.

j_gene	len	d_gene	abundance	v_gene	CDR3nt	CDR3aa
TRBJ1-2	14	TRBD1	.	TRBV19	TGTGCCAGTAGTAACACAGGGGGCCGCGGCGGCTACACCTTC	CASSNTGGRGGYTF
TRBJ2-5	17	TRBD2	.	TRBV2	TGTGCCAGCGGAAGAGATAGCGGGAGGCGCTTAAAAGAGACCCAGTACTTC	CASGRDSGRRLKETQYF
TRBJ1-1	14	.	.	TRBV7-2	TGTGCCAGCAGCTTTCTAGGGGGGAGCACTGAAGCTTTCTTT	CASSFLGGSTEAFF
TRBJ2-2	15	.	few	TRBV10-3	TGTGCCATCAGTGAAGGGGCCGGGAACACCGGGGAGCTGTTTTTT	CAISEGAGNTGELFF
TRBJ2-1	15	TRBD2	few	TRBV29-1	TGCAGCGTGCTTAAGGGCGGGAGCTCCTACAATGAGCAGTTCTTC	CSVLKGGSSYNEQFF
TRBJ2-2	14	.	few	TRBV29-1	TGCAGCGTTCCTTTTGGGGGGAGTGACGGGGAGCTGTTTTTT	CSVPFGGSDGELFF
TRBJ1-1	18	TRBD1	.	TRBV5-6	TGTGCCAGCAGCTTGCTAAGGGACAGGGGGACGGGGAACACTGAAGCTCTCTTT	CASSLLRDRGTGNTEALF
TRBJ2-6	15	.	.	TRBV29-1	TGCAGCGTCCAGAGGGCAAGCTCTGGGGCCAACGTCCTGACTTTC	CSVQRASSGANVLTF
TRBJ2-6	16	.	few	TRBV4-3	TGCGCCAGCAGCCCCCAGCCAGGGTGGGGGGCCAACGTCCTGACTTTC	CASSPQPGWGANVLTF
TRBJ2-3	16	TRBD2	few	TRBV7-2	TGTGCCAGCAGCCCAAGACTAGCGGGGGTACCAGATACGCAGTATTTT	CASSPRLAGVPDTQYF
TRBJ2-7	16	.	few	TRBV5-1	TGCGCCAGCAGCTTGGCCCAGCTGGCCTCCTCCTACGAGCAGTACTTC	CASSLAQLASSYEQYF
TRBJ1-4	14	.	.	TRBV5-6	TGTGCCAGCAGCCGCCGGGACGGAGATGAAAAACTGTTTTTT	CASSRRDGDEKLFF
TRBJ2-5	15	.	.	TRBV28	TGTGCCAGCAGTTTCCCTACAGGGACCCAAGAGACCCAGTACTTC	CASSFPTGTQETQYF
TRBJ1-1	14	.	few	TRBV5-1	TGCGCCAGCAGCTTGGCCGGGGCGAGGACTGAAGCTTTCTTT	CASSLAGARTEAFF
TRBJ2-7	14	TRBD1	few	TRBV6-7	TGTGCCAGCAGCCCGGGACAGGGGTGCAACGAGCAGTACTTC	CASSPGQGCNEQYF
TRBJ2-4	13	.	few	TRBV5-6	TGTGCCAGCAGCCCTGGAACAGGAAACATTCAGTACTTC	CASSPGTGNIQYF
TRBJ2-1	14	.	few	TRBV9	TGTGCCAGCAGCGTAGGAGGGGGTAACAATGAGCAGTTCTTC	CASSVGGGNNEQFF
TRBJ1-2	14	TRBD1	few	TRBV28	TGTGCCAGCAGTCCGCACAGGGGGGGCTATGGCTACACCTTC	CASSPHRGGYGYTF
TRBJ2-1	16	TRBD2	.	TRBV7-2	TGTGCCAGCAGCTTCCCCCGACTAGCGGGGTACAATGAGCAGTTCTTC	CASSFPRLAGYNEQFF
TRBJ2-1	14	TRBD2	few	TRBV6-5	TGTGCCAGCAGTTTAGCGGGCTCTTACAATGAGCAGTTCTTC	CASSLAGSYNEQFF
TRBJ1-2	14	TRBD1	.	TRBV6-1	TGTGCCAGCAGTGAATCGGACAGGGACTATGGCTACACCTTC	CASSESDRDYGYTF
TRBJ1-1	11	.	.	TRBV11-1	TGTGCCAGCAGCGTCCGAACTGAAGCTTTCTTT	CASSVRTEAFF
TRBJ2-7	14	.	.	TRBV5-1	TGCGCCAGCAGGTCCGTGACAGAGACCTACGAGCAGTACTTC	CASRSVTETYEQYF
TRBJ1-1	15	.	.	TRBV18	TGTGCCAGCTCACCGCCCGGAGGCAGCCTCACTGAAGCTTTCTTT	CASSPPGGSLTEAFF
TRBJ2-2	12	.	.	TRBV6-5	TGTGCCAGCAGTGAGAACCCCGGGGAGCTGTTTTTT	CASSENPGELFF
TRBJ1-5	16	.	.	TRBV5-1	TGCGCCAGCAGCTTTGCTCGGGGAGCTGACGATCAGCCCCAGCATTTT	CASSFARGADDQPQHF
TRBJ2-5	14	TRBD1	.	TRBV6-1	TGTGCCAGCAGCCGATACAGGGGGAAAGAGACCCAGTACTTC	CASSRYRGKETQYF
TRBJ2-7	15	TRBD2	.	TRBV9	TGTGCCAGCAGCCTAGGACTAGCGGCCACCTACGAGCAGTACTTC	CASSLGLAATYEQYF
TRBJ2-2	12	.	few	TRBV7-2	TGTGCCAGTTTTACAGGGAACGGGGAGCTGTTTTTT	CASFTGNGELFF